This T cell receptor beta chain was sequenced in a study of CD8+ T cells in alopecia areata. In the study overall: Tofacitinib therapy took 6 to 18 months; 6 months off drug came after.

Trimming took off 1 base at V and 8 bases at J, with 12 bases between the two ends. Germline V gene lookup returns CDR1 SGHAT and CDR2 FQNNGV. This CDR3 has 14 residues. This clone was seen only a few times. The investigators collected lesional scalp punch biopsies and peripheral blood from alopecia areata patients. The authors sorted CD4+ and CD8+ T cells from PBMCs. Extraction of RNA preceded its reverse transcription into cDNA, which served as the sequencing template. Profiled with immunoSEQ multiplex PCR; TCRdb holds only in-frame clones, not every one. The sample consists of a few hundred thousand clones, 67% of them appearing once.

The chain carries TRBV11-2 and TRBJ2-1; no clear D. Sequencing was performed on CD4+ T cells sorted from blood, taken at week 0. The TCR sequence derives from a human donor with alopecia areata. Here the CDR3 reads CASSLAGLTHEQFF. The DNA for the CDR3 is TGTGCCAGCAGCTTAGCGGGCCTTACCCATGAGCAGTTCTTC.